These T cell receptor beta chains were read from a single sample in a study of blood T cell repertoires in COVID-19. Data came from immunoSEQ multiplex PCR; TCRdb stores just in-frame clones and leaves some out. The repertoire consists of about 97,000 clones, with almost 85% occurring once and the leading ten covering around 9.5%. The sample was peripheral blood. These receptors all come from a middle-aged man with active or convalescent COVID-19. CDR3s include the opening cysteine and the closing phenylalanine or tryptophan. A D gene is named only where the DNA matches it firmly. The size entry is marked missing in some rows and otherwise reads once, few, many or a size class.

abundance | d_gene | j_gene | v_gene | CDR3nt | CDR3aa
NA | NA | TRBJ2-2 | TRBV7-6 | TGTGCCAGCAGCCCGGGGTCGAACACCGGGGAGCTGTTTTTT | CASSPGSNTGELFF
NA | NA | TRBJ1-1 | TRBV7-2 | TGTGCCAGCAGCCAAAGGGGCACTGAAGCTTTCTTT | CASSQRGTEAFF
NA | NA | TRBJ1-6 | TRBV9 | TGTGCCAGCAGCGTATCCTCAGGGATCGAATCACCCCTCCACTTT | CASSVSSGIESPLHF
NA | NA | TRBJ1-1 | TRBV7-3 | TGTGCCAGCAGCTTAGGAGGAGGGACTGAAGCTTTCTTT | CASSLGGGTEAFF
NA | NA | TRBJ2-4 | TRBV27 | TGTGCCAGCAGTTTGTCGGGAACCAAAAACATTCAGTACTTC | CASSLSGTKNIQYF
few | NA | TRBJ2-2 | TRBV18 | TGTGCCAGCTCAAGCCTCACCGGGGAGCTGTTTTTT | CASSSLTGELFF
NA | NA | TRBJ1-1 | TRBV6-5 | TGTGCCAGCCTTTTGGCCTCGAACACTGAAGCTTTCTTT | CASLLASNTEAFF
few | TRBD2 | TRBJ2-3 | TRBV7-6 | TGTGCCAGCAGCGATACTAGCGGGGGTCCGTATACGCAGTATTTT | CASSDTSGGPYTQYF
once | TRBD1 | TRBJ1-6 | TRBV2 | TGTGCCAGCACAGAAACAGGGGCTGGTTCACCCCTCCACTTT | CASTETGAGSPLHF
NA | NA | TRBJ1-6 | TRBV9 | TGTGCCAGCAGCGTAGCACAGGTTTCACCCCTCCACTTT | CASSVAQVSPLHF
NA | NA | TRBJ2-7 | TRBV3-1/TRBV3-2 | TGTGCCAGCAGCCGCGTCACCTACGAGCAGTACTTC | CASSRVTYEQYF
NA | TRBD1 | TRBJ2-3 | TRBV29-1 | TGCAGCGTCGTGACAGGGGGCACAGATACGCAGTATTTT | CSVVTGGTDTQYF
NA | NA | TRBJ2-7 | TRBV5-1 | TGCGCCAGCAGCTTGGAGCAGGGGGGTCCCTACGAGCAGTACTTC | CASSLEQGGPYEQYF
NA | NA | TRBJ1-3 | TRBV11-2 | TGTGCCAGCAGCTTAGCCGGGTCCGGAAACACCATATATTTT | CASSLAGSGNTIYF
few | NA | TRBJ2-7 | TRBV25-1 | TGTGCCAGCAGTCCCCCCGCAGGGACCTACGAGCAGTACTTC | CASSPPAGTYEQYF
NA | NA | TRBJ1-3 | TRBV6-5 | TGTGCCAGCAGTTCCCGACTGGGAAACACCATATATTTT | CASSSRLGNTIYF
NA | NA | TRBJ1-1 | TRBV20-1 | TGCAGTGCTTTACGGTTCACTGAAGCTTTCTTT | CSALRFTEAFF
NA | NA | TRBJ1-2 | TRBV7-9 | TGTGCCAGCAGCCTCCCCATTCTTGGGGGGGGCTACACCTTC | CASSLPILGGGYTF
NA | TRBD2 | TRBJ2-5 | TRBV6-1 | TGTGCCAGCAGTGAAACTAGCGGGGGGCCATCTCAGACCCAGTACTTC | CASSETSGGPSQTQYF
NA | TRBD1 | TRBJ1-2 | TRBV2 | TGTGCCAGCAGAGGACAGGGGCTGAGTGCCTATGGCTACACCTTC | CASRGQGLSAYGYTF
NA | NA | TRBJ2-2 | TRBV2 | TGTGCCAGCAAGTCGGCGAACACCGGGGAGCTGTTTTTT | CASKSANTGELFF
once | TRBD1 | TRBJ2-4 | TRBV30 | TGTGCCTGGAGCACACAGGGGAAAAACATTCAGTACTTC | CAWSTQGKNIQYF
NA | TRBD1 | TRBJ2-1 | TRBV5-1 | TGCGCCAGCAGCACATCCGGGACAGGGGTCAATGAGCAGTTCTTC | CASSTSGTGVNEQFF
NA | TRBD1 | TRBJ1-6 | TRBV10-2 | TGCGCCAGCAGTGAGGGACAGGGACATAATTCACCCCTCCACTTT | CASSEGQGHNSPLHF
NA | NA | TRBJ2-5 | TRBV7-2 | TGTGCCAGCAGCCCCCGAGAGACCCAGTACTTC | CASSPRETQYF
NA | TRBD2 | TRBJ2-2 | TRBV14 | TGTGCCAGCAGCCAAACCCGAAAACTATTACGGGGGGGGAACACCGGGGAGCTGTTTTTT | CASSQTRKLLRGGNTGELFF
NA | TRBD1 | TRBJ1-4 | TRBV19 | TGTGCCAGTAGTTCACAGGGGAGAGATGAAAAACTGTTTTTT | CASSSQGRDEKLFF
NA | NA | TRBJ2-2 | TRBV7-3 | TGTGCCAGCAGCAGAGGGACAATGAACACCGGGGAGCTGTTTTTT | CASSRGTMNTGELFF